This is a list of T cell receptor beta chains from one sample in a study of blood T cell repertoires in COVID-19. The protocol was immunoSEQ multiplex PCR, while the TCRdb copy is restricted to in-frame clones and leaves out a portion. Of over 100,000 clones listed, 82% are singletons. Input material: peripheral blood. These receptors all come from a woman in her 70s with acute or convalescent COVID-19. Both conserved end residues are part of each CDR3. A D gene is named only where the DNA matches it firmly.

j_gene,d_gene,v_gene,CDR3aa
TRBJ1-1,NA,TRBV20-1,CSASNQGVSTEAFF
TRBJ2-3,NA,TRBV24-1,CATSDPRRADTQYF
TRBJ1-5,NA,TRBV1,CTSSQQGQGTEPQHF
TRBJ1-1,NA,TRBV27,CASRITSQMNTEAFF
TRBJ2-2,NA,TRBV7-9,CASSFTGTGELFF
TRBJ1-6,NA,TRBV15,CATSRSRAGWNSPLHF
TRBJ1-2,TRBD1,TRBV5-1,CASSSGGGFSYGYTF
TRBJ1-5,TRBD1,TRBV18,CASSPGTAYQPQHF
TRBJ2-3,NA,TRBV7-8,CASSLATRWGDTDTQYF
TRBJ2-2,TRBD1,TRBV29-1,CSVETGTGELFF
TRBJ1-2,TRBD1,TRBV6-5,CASSLTGGIEGYGYTF
TRBJ1-5,TRBD1,TRBV5-3,CARSPETGDTNQPQHF
TRBJ1-5,NA,TRBV19,CASSRSATTNQPQHF
TRBJ1-3,NA,TRBV18,CASSPPARRGGNTIYF
TRBJ1-6,TRBD1,TRBV5-6,CASSPLTGGSFYNSPLHF
TRBJ1-2,TRBD1,TRBV29-1,CSVERQGAGYGYTF
TRBJ1-4,TRBD1,TRBV4-3,CASSQEGRTGGNEKLFF
TRBJ2-7,TRBD1,TRBV7-2,CASSTDRGGLYEQYF
TRBJ2-1,TRBD1,TRBV23-1,CASSHNYRGSSYNEQFF
TRBJ1-3,TRBD1,TRBV19,CASSIRLRTGVGNTIYF
TRBJ1-1,TRBD1,TRBV5-1,CASSLAVSDRDVAFF
TRBJ2-3,TRBD2,TRBV5-5,CASSTRREGKDTQYF
TRBJ2-6,TRBD1,TRBV5-1,CASSDDRAGANVLTF
TRBJ2-2,NA,TRBV29-1,CSVELGPISNTGELFF
TRBJ2-4,NA,TRBV7-2,CASSLGSENIQYF
TRBJ1-2,NA,TRBV2,CASTGESVGYTF
TRBJ1-5,NA,TRBV15,CATSGHDRSEGGPQHF
TRBJ1-2,TRBD1,TRBV18,CASSPGQDPGYTF
TRBJ1-5,NA,TRBV7-9,CASSLAWGAINQPQHF
TRBJ1-1,NA,TRBV2,CASTPGPNTEAFF
TRBJ1-6,NA,TRBV6-5,CASKGSYNSPLHF
TRBJ1-5,TRBD1,TRBV19,CASSPRPGQGGQPQHF
TRBJ2-7,TRBD1,TRBV29-1,CSVGGQGFPYEQYF
TRBJ1-2,NA,TRBV19,CASSIYSGYGYTF
TRBJ2-7,TRBD2,TRBV9,CASSVDPLSGGAYEQYF
TRBJ2-5,TRBD2,TRBV7-2,CASSLEAGELETQYF
TRBJ2-5,TRBD2,TRBV7-7,CASSLEARGFQETQYF
TRBJ2-3,TRBD2,TRBV6-4,CASKTSGDGDTQYF
TRBJ1-3,NA,TRBV18,CASSPIAGYSGNTIYF
TRBJ1-1,NA,TRBV11-2,CASSPGHRNTEAFF